The 20 T cell receptor beta chains in this list originate from one sample, sequenced in a study of shared clonotypes between healthy human individuals. TCRdb's copy holds only in-frame clones and misses some; the assay was immunoSEQ multiplex PCR. The sample lists approximately 740,000 clones, over 65% occurring once. The sequenced sample was memory CD4+ T cells sorted from blood. Subset noted: CD45RA-negative fraction. Receptors originate from a woman under 40 in good health.

The CDR3 sequence is CSAREYTGELFF. The CDR3 DNA is TGCAGCGCCCGGGAGTACACCGGGGAGCTGTTTTTT. The chain employs TRBV29-1 and TRBJ2-2; tentative D call: TRBD2 (6 bases). Trimming stripped 7 bases from V and 3 bases from J, with 9 bases between. CDR3 length: 12 residues. CDR1 is SQVTM, CDR2 ANQGSEA, per germline.

V is TRBV4-2 and J is TRBJ1-2; D gene uncertain. The germline V gene has CDR1 LGHNA and CDR2 YNFKEQ. V was shortened by 0 bases and J by 3 bases, with 11 bases between the two germline ends. The CDR3 is made up of 15 amino acids. As DNA, the CDR3 is TGTGCCAGCAGCCAAGAACCGACGGGATACTATGGCTACACCTTC. Translation gives CASSQEPTGYYGYTF.

Ten or more counts support this clone. CDR3 bases: TGCGCCAGCACCCCAGGGGGGACTAACTATGGCTACACCTTC. Encoded protein: CASTPGGTNYGYTF. V usage is TRBV5-1 and J usage is TRBJ1-2; 7 bases are a match to TRBD1. The CDR3 spans 14 residues. V lost 6 bases and J lost 0; bases outside the gene matches: 5. CDR1 is SGHRS and CDR2 is YFSETQ in the germline V gene.

This sequence joins TRBV19 and TRBJ2-7; D is perhaps TRBD2 (5 bases). V was pared by 3 bases and J by 3 bases, with 12 bases between. The CDR3 is 14 amino acids. Per the germline V gene, CDR1 is LNHDA and CDR2 is SQIVND (reference sequence). CDR3 bases: TGTGCCAGTAGTATCCCGGGGAGTGTCTACGAGCAGTACTTC. It codes for CASSIPGSVYEQYF.

The chain couples TRBV2 to TRBJ2-3; D call uncertain. Germline V gene data show CDR1 as SNHLY and CDR2 as FYNNEI. The ends were cut back, 5 bases at V and 0 bases at J, with 15 bases in the middle. This CDR3 spans 16 amino acids. The CDR3 sequence: CASSPRQLSSTDTQYF. The CDR3 nucleotides read TGTGCCAGCAGTCCTCGTCAACTTTCTAGCACAGATACGCAGTATTTT.

This clone was counted a single time. The CDR3 reads CASSWGSPTGELFF. The CDR3 DNA follows: TGTGCCAGCAGCTGGGGTAGCCCCACCGGGGAGCTGTTTTTT. The gene calls are TRBV2 and TRBJ2-2; no clear D gene. This CDR3 has 14 residues. Germline CDR1 reads SNHLY; CDR2 reads FYNNEI. The V and J ends lost 6 bases and 4 bases respectively, with 12 bases between them.

The J gene is TRBJ1-5, the V gene TRBV19; possibly TRBD1 for D (6 bases). Per the germline V gene, CDR1 is LNHDA and CDR2 is SQIVND (reference sequence). The ends were cut back, 1 base at V and 4 bases at J, with 11 bases in the middle. The CDR3 sequence is 15 residues long. CDR3 sequence reads: CASSIGTASNQPQHF. CDR3 nucleotides: TGTGCCAGTAGTATAGGGACAGCCAGTAATCAGCCCCAGCATTTT.

This clone has more than one count but fewer than ten. The chain uses TRBV4-1 and TRBJ2-1, with 11 positions matching TRBD2. CDR1 and CDR2 (germline): MGHRA, YSYEKL. The CDR3 extends over 15 amino acids. V trimming: 5 bases; J trimming: 4 bases; junction bases outside the gene matches: 4. CDR3 in amino acids: CASSDLAGGYNEQFF. In nucleotides, the CDR3 is TGCGCCAGCAGCGACCTAGCGGGAGGTTACAATGAGCAGTTCTTC.

This clone has only a few counts. The genes are TRBV5-1 and TRBJ2-1; perhaps TRBD2 as D (5 bases). Trimming removed 1 base at V and 6 bases at J, with 14 bases between. Per the germline V gene, CDR1 is SGHRS and CDR2 is YFSETQ. The CDR3 is 15 amino acids. CDR3 coding DNA: TGCGCCAGCAGCTTGATTGAGGCGGGCTCCAATGAGCAGTTCTTC. Translating it yields CASSLIEAGSNEQFF.

This clone appeared a single time. The chain uses TRBV28 and TRBJ1-4; 12 bases map to TRBD1. The V gene end was trimmed by 5 bases and the J gene end by 6 bases; junction bases not matched to a gene: 13. The CDR3 consists of 18 residues. Germline CDR1 MDHEN, CDR2 SYDVKM. The CDR3, as DNA: TGTGCCAGCAGTACCGGGACAGGGGGCTTAGGTACTGATGAAAAACTGTTTTTT. This encodes CASSTGTGGLGTDEKLFF.

The rearrangement links TRBV7-9 to TRBJ2-7; D not certain. CDR3 length: 12 amino acids. V was clipped by 5 bases and J by 5 bases, with 10 bases between them. Germline V gene lookup returns CDR1 SEHNR and CDR2 FQNEAQ (reference sequence). In DNA, the CDR3 is TGTGCCAGCAGCCATGAATGGCACGAGCAGTACTTC. Translating gives CASSHEWHEQYF.

This chain uses TRBV7-2 with TRBJ2-3; no definite D call. The germline gives CDR1 SGHTA, CDR2 FQGNSA. The CDR3 runs to 16 residues. V shed 2 bases and J shed 5 bases, with 17 bases lying between them. For the CDR3, the DNA is TGTGCCAGCAGCTTAACAGTAATGGTTGTTGGAGATACGCAGTATTTT. Translation: CASSLTVMVVGDTQYF.

A word on this clone: A read error is possible here, since a much larger clone lies one base away. V is TRBV6-6 and J is TRBJ1-3; D gene ambiguous. Germline CDR1 and CDR2: MNHNY and SVGAGI (reference sequence). With 6 bases removed from V and 0 bases from J, the gap between germline ends came to 6 bases. This CDR3 contains 13 residues. For the CDR3, the DNA is TGTGCCAGCAGGGAGGTCTCTGGAAACACCATATATTTT. This gives the protein CASREVSGNTIYF.

A remark on this clone: In the same sample, other DNA sequences code for this CDR3. The chain joins TRBV9 to TRBJ1-1; no reliable D call. The germline V gene has CDR1 SGDLS and CDR2 YYNGEE. Trimming shortened V by 0 bases and J by 1 base, and 4 bases separated the two germline ends. This CDR3 contains 13 residues. The CDR3 protein is CASSVVSNTEAFF. CDR3 coding DNA: TGTGCCAGCAGCGTAGTCTCGAACACTGAAGCTTTCTTT.

This clone was detected only once. The CDR3 spells CASSHPGLEYNEQFF. For the CDR3, the DNA is TGCGCCAGCAGCCATCCGGGACTGGAGTACAATGAGCAGTTCTTC. The rearrangement joins TRBV4-1 to TRBJ2-1; a possible D gene is TRBD2 (6 bases). The CDR3 is 15 amino acids. CDR1 is MGHRA and CDR2 is YSYEKL in the germline V gene. Trimming stripped 3 bases from V and 4 bases from J, with 13 bases between.

CDR3 nucleotide sequence: TGTGCCAGCAGCTTATCCGGCAGGTGGACCGGGGAGCTGTTTTTT. Translation gives CASSLSGRWTGELFF. This rearrangement joins TRBV7-8 to TRBJ2-2; D is undetermined. The germline V and J ends were trimmed by 2 bases and 5 bases, with 12 bases remaining between them. Per germline, CDR1 SGHVS and CDR2 FQNEAQ. The CDR3 has 15 amino acids.

The V call is TRBV7-2, the J call TRBJ2-7; D call uncertain. Germline-derived CDR1 and CDR2 are SGHTA and FQGNSA. CDR3 size: 14 residues. The germline V and J ends were trimmed by 1 base and 2 bases, with 9 bases remaining between them. In DNA form, the CDR3 reads TGTGCCAGCAGCTTAGGGCACAGCGCCTACGAGCAGTACTTC. It yields the protein CASSLGHSAYEQYF.

CDR3 protein: CASSFVLDTQYF. For the CDR3, the DNA is TGTGCCAGCAGTTTTGTTCTAGATACGCAGTATTTT. This chain links TRBV11-2 with TRBJ2-3; D gene ambiguous. CDR3 length: 12 residues. CDR1 and CDR2 from the germline V gene are SGHAT and FQNNGV. Trimming removed 6 bases at V and 5 bases at J, with 9 bases between.

This chain connects TRBV4-1 to TRBJ2-5; TRBD1 matches at 7 bases. This CDR3 contains 19 residues. Germline lookup yields CDR1 MGHRA and CDR2 YSYEKL. The ends lost 2 bases at V and 4 bases at J; junction bases unmatched: 19. The CDR3 DNA reads TGCGCCAGCAGCCAACTCCCGGGACAGAATGTCGGTGGGGGAGAGACCCAGTACTTC. Its translation is CASSQLPGQNVGGGETQYF.

This clone was observed a handful of times. The CDR3 DNA reads as TGTGCCAGCGGTAGGGGGCTGGCTAATAGCAATCAGCCCCAGCATTTT. Translating gives CASGRGLANSNQPQHF. This chain uses TRBV2 with TRBJ1-5; 7 nucleotides line up with TRBD1. V lost 8 bases and J lost 0; bases outside the gene matches: 10. Germline loops: CDR1 SNHLY, CDR2 FYNNEI. The CDR3 spans 16 residues.